This T cell receptor (beta chain) was captured in a study of cytomegalovirus exposure and HLA in healthy donors. The overall study: Earlier, 150 million to 200 million T cells were analyzed, and fewer than 120 million unique TCR beta sequences were found among them. Study-level results: Being productive about 90% or about 30% of the time was typical of most TCR beta V segments in an earlier analysis.

V shed 4 bases and J shed 2 bases, with 11 bases lying between them. The germline V gene has CDR1 MGHRA and CDR2 YSYEKL. The CDR3 covers 14 residues. A word on this clone: Its cognate antigen is unknown.

It was with 60 Vbeta and 13 Jbeta primers that the PCR ran. Method: immunoSEQ multiplex PCR; TCRdb's copy keeps in-frame clones and lacks some. The table includes approximately 140,000 clones, 88% detected once. Source material: PBMCs. The receptor was isolated from a woman aged 40-49 years in good health and CMV-seronegative. The chain couples TRBV4-1 to TRBJ2-5; no clear D gene. The CDR3 DNA sequence: TGCGCCAGCAGCCTACATCTACTACAAGAGACCCAGTACTTC. Its translation is CASSLHLLQETQYF.